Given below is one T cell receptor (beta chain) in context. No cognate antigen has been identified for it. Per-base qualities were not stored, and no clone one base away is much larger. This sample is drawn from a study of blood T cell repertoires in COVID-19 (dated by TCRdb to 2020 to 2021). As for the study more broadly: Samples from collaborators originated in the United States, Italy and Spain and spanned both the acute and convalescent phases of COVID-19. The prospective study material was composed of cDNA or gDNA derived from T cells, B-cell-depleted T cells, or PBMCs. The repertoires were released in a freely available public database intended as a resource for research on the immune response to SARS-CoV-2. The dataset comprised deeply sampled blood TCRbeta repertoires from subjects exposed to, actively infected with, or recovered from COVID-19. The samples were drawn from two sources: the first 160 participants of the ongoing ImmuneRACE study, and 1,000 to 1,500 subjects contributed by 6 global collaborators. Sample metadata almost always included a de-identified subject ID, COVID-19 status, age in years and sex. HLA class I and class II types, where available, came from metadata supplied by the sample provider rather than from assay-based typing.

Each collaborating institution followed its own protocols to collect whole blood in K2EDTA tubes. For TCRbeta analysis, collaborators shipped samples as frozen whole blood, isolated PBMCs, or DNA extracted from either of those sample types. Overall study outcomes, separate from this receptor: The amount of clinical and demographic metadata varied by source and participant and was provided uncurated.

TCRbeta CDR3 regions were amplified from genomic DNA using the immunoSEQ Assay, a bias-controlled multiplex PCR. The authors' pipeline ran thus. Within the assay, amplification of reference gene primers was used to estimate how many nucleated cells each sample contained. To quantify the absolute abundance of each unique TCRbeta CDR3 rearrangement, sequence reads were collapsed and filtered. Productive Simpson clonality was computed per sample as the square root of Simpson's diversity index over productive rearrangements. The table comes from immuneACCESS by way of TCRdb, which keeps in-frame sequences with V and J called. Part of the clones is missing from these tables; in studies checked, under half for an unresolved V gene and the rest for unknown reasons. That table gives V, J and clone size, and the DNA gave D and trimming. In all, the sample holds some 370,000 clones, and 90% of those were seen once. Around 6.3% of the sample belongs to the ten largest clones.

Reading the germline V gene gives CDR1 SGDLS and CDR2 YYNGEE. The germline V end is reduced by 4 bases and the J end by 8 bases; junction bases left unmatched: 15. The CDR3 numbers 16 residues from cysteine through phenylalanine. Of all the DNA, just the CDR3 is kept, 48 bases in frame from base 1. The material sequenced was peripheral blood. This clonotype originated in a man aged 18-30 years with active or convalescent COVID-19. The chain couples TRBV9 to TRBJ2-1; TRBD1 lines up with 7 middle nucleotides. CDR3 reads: CASSSFRQGRLDEQFF. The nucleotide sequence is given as TGTGCCAGCAGCTCCTTCCGACAGGGAAGGCTCGATGAGCAGTTCTTC.